One sample yielded the 5 T cell receptor beta chains listed below, sequenced in a study of T cells after posttransplantation cyclophosphamide. The data were produced by immunoSEQ multiplex PCR, yet TCRdb's version contains in-frame clones alone and is incomplete. This table has 15,000 to 20,000 clones, 94% appearing once. Cells defined as naive were viable CD3+CD4+ or CD3+CD8+ and CCR7+CD45RA+CD45RO-CD95-CD27+CD28+. Sequencing was done on a sample of naive CD4+ T cells sorted from blood. The source is a woman between 50 and 59 years old in good health and a related stem cell transplant donor.

The chain links TRBV30 to TRBJ1-5; D is unresolved. V was clipped by 0 bases and J by 1 base, with 7 bases between them. There are 14 residues in the CDR3. The germline CDR1 and CDR2 sequences are GTSNPN and SVGIG (reference sequence). The CDR3 sequence: CAWSVERSNQPQHF. For the CDR3, the DNA is TGTGCCTGGAGTGTAGAGCGGAGCAATCAGCCCCAGCATTTT.

The chain uses TRBV28 and TRBJ1-2; D may be TRBD1 (6 bases). The CDR3 consists of 15 residues. Germline CDR1 and CDR2: MDHEN and SYDVKM. Trimming shortened V by 5 bases and J by 4 bases, and 17 bases separated the two germline ends. CDR3 in amino acids: CASSPRGGWSYGYTF. The DNA for the CDR3 is TGTGCCAGCAGTCCTCGGGGGGGCTGGAGCTATGGCTACACCTTC.

V gene TRBV7-2 combines with J gene TRBJ2-5; D remains ambiguous. Germline V gene sequence: CDR1 SGHTA, CDR2 FQGNSA. CDR3 length equals 16 residues. V shed 1 base and J shed 2 bases, with 14 bases lying between them. The CDR3 DNA is TGTGCCAGCAGCTTAGGAGCAGGCCACGATCAAGAGACCCAGTACTTC. Translation gives CASSLGAGHDQETQYF.

V usage is TRBV5-6 and J usage is TRBJ1-1; D may be TRBD1 (6 bases). V gave up 4 bases and J gave up 1 base, with 14 bases separating them. CDR3 length equals 15 residues. Per the germline V gene, CDR1 is SGHDT and CDR2 is YYEEEE. CDR3 protein: CASSRWGLENTEAFF. For the CDR3, the DNA is TGTGCCAGCAGCCGCTGGGGGCTGGAGAACACTGAAGCTTTCTTT. The full variable domain, with the rest looked up from reference TRBV5-6 and TRBJ1-1, is DAGVTQSPTHLIKTRGQQVTLRCSPKSGHDTVSWYQQALGQGPQFIFQYYEEEERQRGNFPDRFSGHQFPNYSSELNVNALLLGDSALYLCASSRWGLENTEAFFGQGTRLTVV.

The chain links TRBV10-3 to TRBJ2-1; TRBD2 matches 11 bases. J was trimmed by 6 bases and V by 8 bases; bases with no gene match: 3. The CDR3 contains 13 residues. Germline CDR1 reads ENHRY; CDR2 reads SYGVKD. The chain's CDR3 is CAIGLAGPNEQFF. The CDR3 DNA follows: TGTGCCATCGGACTAGCGGGTCCCAATGAGCAGTTCTTC.